Presented here are 31 T cell receptor beta chains from one specimen sequenced in a study of blood T cell repertoires in COVID-19. Libraries were prepared by immunoSEQ multiplex PCR; TCRdb keeps only in-frame clonotypes and omits some of them. Among under 300,000 clones listed, 80% to 90% were seen once. The sequenced sample consisted of peripheral blood. These TCRs come from a woman in her 40s who had recovered from COVID-19.

The rearrangement joins TRBV9 to TRBJ2-7; TRBD2 agrees at 12 bases. Germline trimming cut 4 bases from V and 6 bases from J; bases unmatched to any gene: 8. The CDR3 is made up of 15 amino acids. Per germline, CDR1 SGDLS and CDR2 YYNGEE. The CDR3: CASSPRLAGESEQYF. The CDR3 DNA reads TGTGCCAGCAGCCCCCGACTAGCGGGGGAATCCGAGCAGTACTTC.

This chain links TRBV28 with TRBJ1-5; 9 bases fit TRBD1. After removal of 8 bases from V and 0 bases from J, the junction contained 11 bases not matched to a gene. CDR3 size: 17 residues. CDR1 and CDR2 (germline): MDHEN, SYDVKM. CDR3 nucleotide sequence: TGTGCCAGCCAGGGACAGGGACCAGGGTTTAGCAATCAGCCCCAGCATTTT. Its protein is CASQGQGPGFSNQPQHF. Supplemented by reference TRBV28 and TRBJ1-5, the full variable domain reads DVKVTQSSRYLVKRTGEKVFLECVQDMDHENMFWYRQDPGLGLRLIYFSYDVKMKEKGDIPEGYSVSREKKERFSLILESASTNQTSMYLCASQGQGPGFSNQPQHFGDGTRLSIL.

The CDR3 DNA reads TGTGCCAGCAGCAAGGACAGGGGGCCAGTTAATTCACCCCTCCACTTT. This translates into CASSKDRGPVNSPLHF. The chain is built from TRBV2 and TRBJ1-6, with 11 bases lining up with TRBD1. Germline loops: CDR1 SNHLY, CDR2 FYNNEI. This CDR3 region has 16 residues. V was pared by 6 bases and J by 6 bases, with 7 bases of the junction left unmatched. Combining the CDR3 with reference TRBV2 and TRBJ1-6 gives the whole variable domain EPEVTQTPSHQVTQMGQEVILRCVPISNHLYFYWYRQILGQKVEFLVSFYNNEISEKSEIFDDQFSVERPDGSNFTLKIRSTKLEDSAMYFCASSKDRGPVNSPLHFGNGTRLTVT.

This clone was seen a few times. The chain joins TRBV12-3 or TRBV12-4 to TRBJ1-5; D gene uncertain. This CDR3 has 13 amino acids. The V end was cut by 5 bases, the J end by 2 bases, with 7 bases between. As DNA, the CDR3 is TGTGCCAGCAGTCCCCTTGGCAATCAGCCCCAGCATTTT. Its protein product is CASSPLGNQPQHF.

The chain carries TRBV6-5 and TRBJ2-4, with 7 bases aligning to TRBD2. Germline assignment: CDR1 MNHEY and CDR2 SVGAGI. CDR3 length: 14 amino acids. J lost 4 bases, V lost 11 bases, and 11 bases had no gene match. CDR3 residues: CAAYPGGGKNIQYF. The CDR3 region has the DNA TGTGCCGCTTACCCTGGCGGGGGTAAAAACATTCAGTACTTC.

The V and J genes are TRBV19 and TRBJ2-7; 7 bases agree with TRBD2. CDR3 length equals 13 residues. Per germline, CDR1 LNHDA and CDR2 SQIVND (reference sequence). After removal of 3 bases from V and 3 bases from J, the junction contained 2 bases not matched to a gene. The CDR3 reads CASSIGLGYEQYV. As DNA, the CDR3 is TGTGCCAGTAGTATTGGACTAGGCTACGAGCAGTACGTC.

The chain joins TRBV3-1 (or the pseudogene TRBV3-2) to TRBJ1-5, with 7 bases lining up with TRBD1. The CDR3 extends over 14 amino acids. The junction had 2 bases not matched to a gene; V was cut back by 4 bases and J by 2 bases. Germline V gene data show CDR1 as LGHDT and CDR2 as YNNKEL (reference sequence). In DNA form, the CDR3 reads TGTGCCAGCAGCCCTACAGGGGGCAATCAGCCCCAGCATTTT. Encoded protein: CASSPTGGNQPQHF.

The table lists this clone with a count of one. This chain links TRBV27 with TRBJ1-1; 8 bases fit TRBD1. The J segment lost 7 bases and the V segment lost 6 bases, leaving 10 bases of the junction unmatched. This CDR3 is 14 amino acids long. The germline CDR1 and CDR2 sequences are MNHEY and SMNVEV (reference sequence). The CDR3 DNA reads TGTGCCAGCAGAACCGGACAGGGTAACGGTGAAGCTTTCTTT. Its protein product is CASRTGQGNGEAFF.

The J gene is TRBJ1-2, the V gene TRBV5-1; D is ambiguous. The CDR3 length is 12 residues. Germline values: CDR1 SGHRS, CDR2 YFSETQ. V was trimmed by 4 bases and J by 6 bases, leaving 10 bases between them. In nucleotides, the CDR3 is TGCGCCAGCAGCCTTGACGGGAATGGCTACACCTTC. It specifies CASSLDGNGYTF.

The rearrangement joins TRBV12-5 to TRBJ1-3; D is unresolved. Trimming took off 1 base at V and 7 bases at J, with 8 bases between the two ends. This CDR3 has 13 amino acids. Germline-derived CDR1 and CDR2 are LGHNT and FRNRAP. The CDR3 nucleotides are TGTGCTAGTGGTTTGGCCCGGGGTAACACCATATATTTT. This gives the protein CASGLARGNTIYF. Variable domain in full (rest from reference TRBV12-5 and TRBJ1-3): DARVTQTPRHKVTEMGQEVTMRCQPILGHNTVFWYRQTMMQGLELLAYFRNRAPLDDSGMPKDRFSAEMPDATLATLKIQPSEPRDSAVYFCASGLARGNTIYFGEGSWLTVV.

This chain links TRBV30 with TRBJ2-5; D gene unclear. The length of the CDR3 is 14 residues. V was trimmed by 1 base and J by 4 bases, leaving 13 bases between them. Germline CDR1 GTSNPN, CDR2 SVGIG (reference sequence). CDR3 loop: CAWSGFSSGETQYF. Written as DNA, the CDR3 is TGTGCCTGGAGTGGTTTCTCTTCGGGAGAGACCCAGTACTTC. The full variable domain, in which reference TRBV30 and TRBJ2-5 provide the parts outside the CDR3, is SQTIHQWPATLVQPVGSPLSLECTVEGTSNPNLYWYRQAAGRGLQLLFYSVGIGQISSEVPQNLSASRPQDRQFILSSKKLLLSDSGFYLCAWSGFSSGETQYFGPGTRLLVL.

This clone showed up just once. The J gene is TRBJ2-7, the V gene TRBV3-1 (or the pseudogene TRBV3-2); 8 bases agree with TRBD1. This CDR3 region has 14 residues. V shed 2 bases, J shed 2 bases, and the junction held 2 bases outside the gene matches. Looked up from germline, CDR1 is LGHDT and CDR2 is YNNKEL (reference sequence). The CDR3: CASSQWDRPYEQYF. The CDR3 region has the DNA TGTGCCAGCAGCCAATGGGACAGGCCCTACGAGCAGTACTTC.

Here the CDR3 DNA reads TGTGCCAGCAAGCCTAGCGGGAGCTACAATGAGCAGTTCTTC. Its translation: CASKPSGSYNEQFF. This chain uses TRBV7-8 with TRBJ2-1, with 10 bases that match TRBD2. With V trimmed by 7 bases and J by 3 bases, 3 bases remained unmatched. This CDR3 comprises 14 residues. Per germline, CDR1 SGHVS and CDR2 FQNEAQ.

This chain links TRBV9 with TRBJ2-1; possible D gene TRBD1, 6 bases. The germline V gene has CDR1 SGDLS and CDR2 YYNGEE. V lost 4 bases to trimming and J lost 2 bases, with 13 bases between them. The CDR3 loop spans 15 amino acids. The CDR3 is CASSPRDKTYNEQFF. CDR3 coding DNA: TGTGCCAGCAGCCCCCGGGACAAGACCTACAATGAGCAGTTCTTC.

This rearrangement joins TRBV3-1 (or the pseudogene TRBV3-2) to TRBJ2-5, with D hard to call. Germline values: CDR1 LGHDT, CDR2 YNNKEL (reference sequence). CDR3 length: 14 residues. V lost 2 bases and J 7 bases, leaving 14 bases between the germline ends. CDR3 amino acids: CASSQSGAFGTQYF. CDR3 nucleotide sequence: TGTGCCAGCAGCCAAAGTGGAGCTTTCGGGACCCAGTACTTC.

The chain employs TRBV6-6 and TRBJ2-7; a possible D gene is TRBD1 (6 bases). This CDR3 comprises 15 residues. From germline, CDR1 is MNHNY and CDR2 SVGAGI (reference sequence). Trimming pared 4 bases from V and 3 bases from J, leaving 16 bases between. CDR3 DNA sequence: TGTGCCAGCAGTTCCAGAACAGGGTCTATCTACGAGCAGTACTTC. Translation: CASSSRTGSIYEQYF.

V usage is TRBV11-2 and J usage is TRBJ1-5; D gene uncertain. Germline CDR1 SGHAT, CDR2 FQNNGV. The CDR3 totals 16 residues. V lost 1 base, J lost 7 bases, and 17 bases lay in between. The CDR3 DNA sequence: TGTGCCAGCAGCTTAGGGAAAGGAGACGCCGGGCAGCCCCAGCATTTT. As protein: CASSLGKGDAGQPQHF.

The V and J genes are TRBV3-1 (or the pseudogene TRBV3-2) and TRBJ2-2; possibly TRBD1 for D (5 bases). Germline CDR1 is LGHDT and CDR2 is YNNKEL (reference sequence). V was shortened by 9 bases and J by 1 base, with 9 bases between the two germline ends. The CDR3 consists of 13 residues. The CDR3 here is CASTTGNTGELFF. The CDR3 coding sequence is TGTGCCAGTACAACAGGGAACACCGGGGAGCTGTTTTTT.

This CDR3 reads CASSTITSGANVLTF. DNA of the CDR3: TGTGCCAGTAGTACTATTACCTCTGGGGCCAACGTCCTGACTTTC. The V gene is TRBV19, the J gene TRBJ2-6, with D uncertain. Germline V gene lookup returns CDR1 LNHDA and CDR2 SQIVND (reference sequence). The CDR3 length is 15 residues. The V and J ends lost 4 bases and 0 bases respectively, with 7 bases between them.

The J gene is TRBJ1-4, the V gene TRBV2, with 7 bases matching TRBD1. Germline CDR1 is SNHLY and CDR2 is FYNNEI. The V gene end was trimmed by 6 bases and the J gene end by 8 bases; junction bases not matched to a gene: 12. This CDR3 comprises 15 residues. CDR3 nucleotides: TGTGCCAGCAGAACCCGACAGGGTCGACGGGAAAAACTGTTTTTT. Translation gives CASRTRQGRREKLFF.

The J gene is TRBJ1-5, the V gene TRBV3-1 (or the pseudogene TRBV3-2); tentative D call: TRBD1 (5 bases). Germline assignment: CDR1 LGHDT and CDR2 YNNKEL (reference sequence). Trimming removed 4 bases from V and 4 bases from J, with 14 bases in between. CDR3 length: 15 residues. The CDR3 loop is CASSPGHLGNQPQHF. CDR3 DNA sequence: TGTGCCAGCAGCCCCGGACACCTGGGGAATCAGCCCCAGCATTTT.

This clone was seen only a few times. This chain uses TRBV7-2 with TRBJ2-2; 10 positions agree with TRBD2. Germline CDR1 and CDR2: SGHTA and FQGNSA. This CDR3 spans 14 amino acids. The J segment lost 7 bases and the V segment lost 6 bases, leaving 5 bases of the junction unmatched. CDR3 in amino acids: CASRLAGYFGELFF. The DNA of the CDR3 is TGTGCCAGCAGACTAGCGGGGTACTTCGGGGAGCTGTTTTTT.

This chain connects TRBV28 to TRBJ2-3, with a tentative D call TRBD2 (6 bases). The germline V gene encodes CDR1 MDHEN and CDR2 SYDVKM. This CDR3 has 13 amino acids. The V gene lost 9 bases and the J gene lost 1 base, with 11 bases spanning the gap. The DNA for the CDR3 is TGTGCCAGTCGTCCGGGAGGCACAGATACGCAGTATTTT. It is translated as CASRPGGTDTQYF. The variable domain in full, completed from reference TRBV28 and TRBJ2-3, reads DVKVTQSSRYLVKRTGEKVFLECVQDMDHENMFWYRQDPGLGLRLIYFSYDVKMKEKGDIPEGYSVSREKKERFSLILESASTNQTSMYLCASRPGGTDTQYFGPGTRLTVL.

This clone was detected a few times. The gene calls are TRBV7-2 and TRBJ1-6; a weak D match, TRBD1 (6 bases). CDR1 is SGHTA and CDR2 is FQGNSA in the germline V gene. The CDR3 length is 14 residues. V dropped 3 bases and J dropped 5 bases, with 8 bases sitting between them. The CDR3 DNA reads TGTGCCAGCAGCTTGTCAGGGGATAATTCACCCCTCCACTTT. Translation gives CASSLSGDNSPLHF.

This clone was detected only once. This rearrangement joins TRBV30 to TRBJ2-2; the match to TRBD1 covers 7 bases. The CDR3 extends over 14 amino acids. Germline-derived CDR1 and CDR2 are GTSNPN and SVGIG (reference sequence). V lost 3 bases, J lost 6 bases, and 7 bases stayed unmatched. The CDR3 bases are TGTGCCTGGAGAAGACAGGGTCAAGCCGGGGAGCTGTTTTTT. Protein product: CAWRRQGQAGELFF.

The chain combines TRBV27 with TRBJ1-6; perhaps TRBD1 as D (6 bases). Trimming removed 6 bases from V and 4 bases from J, with 13 bases in between. Per germline, CDR1 MNHEY and CDR2 SMNVEV (reference sequence). This CDR3 comprises 15 residues. The CDR3 spells CASRSQGSYNSPLHF. The CDR3, as DNA: TGTGCCAGCAGGAGCCAGGGGAGTTATAATTCACCCCTCCACTTT.

This chain connects TRBV6-6 to TRBJ2-7; D gene unclear. With 2 bases removed from V and 6 bases from J, the gap between germline ends came to 14 bases. The length of the CDR3 is 14 residues. Per germline, CDR1 MNHNY and CDR2 SVGAGI (reference sequence). Here the CDR3 DNA reads TGTGCCAGCAGTTACGAGCTCCTACCGGGCGAGCAGTACTTC. It codes for CASSYELLPGEQYF.

The chain uses TRBV4-3 and TRBJ1-4, with 7 bases matching TRBD1. CDR3 length equals 15 residues. V shed 0 bases and J 4 bases; nucleotides not matched to a gene: 2. From germline, CDR1 is LGHNA and CDR2 YSLEER. The CDR3 coding sequence is TGCGCCAGCAGCCAAGATGGACAGGATAATGAAAAACTGTTTTTT. Encoded protein: CASSQDGQDNEKLFF.

In this sample, this clone turned up once. The chain combines TRBV19 with TRBJ2-1, with 10 bases aligning to TRBD2. The CDR3 has 14 residues. The ends lost 7 bases at V and 9 bases at J; junction bases unmatched: 9. The germline gives CDR1 LNHDA, CDR2 SQIVND (reference sequence). The CDR3 reads CASTISGGAAEQFF. For the CDR3, the DNA is TGTGCCAGTACCATAAGCGGGGGGGCTGCTGAGCAGTTCTTC.

The gene calls are TRBV7-2 and TRBJ2-2; no reliable D call. The CDR3 is 12 residues long. Between the trimmed V and J ends, which lost 2 bases and 5 bases, there was a span of 3 bases. Per germline, CDR1 SGHTA and CDR2 FQGNSA. CDR3 residues: CASSLSTGELFF. In DNA, the CDR3 is TGTGCCAGCAGCTTATCAACCGGGGAGCTGTTTTTT.

The chain couples TRBV30 to TRBJ1-6; 7 nucleotides match TRBD1. Germline loops: CDR1 GTSNPN, CDR2 SVGIG (reference sequence). The trim removed 3 bases at V and 10 bases at J, leaving 9 bases unmatched. The CDR3 extends over 14 amino acids. The CDR3 region has the DNA TGTGCCTGGAGCGAAGGGGGCGCCGGATCACCCCTCCACTTT. This encodes CAWSEGGAGSPLHF.